This T cell receptor (beta chain) emerged from a study of cytomegalovirus exposure and HLA in healthy donors. Points from the study as a whole: Sequencing likely generated an artifact that appeared as a cluster of highly shared sequence variants. Among TCR beta chains, those listed as cytomegalovirus-associated numbered around 160. Exclusion applied to some V segments, including TRBV6-2 and TRBV6-3, as they were indistinguishable.

The PCR made use of 60 Vbeta and 13 Jbeta primers. Profiling relied on immunoSEQ multiplex PCR, and the TCRdb table lists in-frame clones only, not all of them. Altogether more than 100,000 clones are present, 65% to 85% being singletons, with the ten largest covering about 1.5%. Trimming removed 8 bases from V and 6 bases from J; junction bases left unmatched: 8. CDR3 length: 14 amino acids. The germline V gene encodes CDR1 MRHNA and CDR2 SNTAGT. This clone was seen only a few times. As yet, its antigen is unknown. The origin of this receptor is a woman aged 18-29 years in good health and CMV-seronegative. The sample was PBMCs. The chain employs TRBV6-4 and TRBJ2-1; 9 positions match TRBD1. This CDR3 is CASSQKTGGNEQFF. The DNA for the CDR3 is TGTGCCAGCTCCCAAAAGACAGGGGGCAATGAGCAGTTCTTC.